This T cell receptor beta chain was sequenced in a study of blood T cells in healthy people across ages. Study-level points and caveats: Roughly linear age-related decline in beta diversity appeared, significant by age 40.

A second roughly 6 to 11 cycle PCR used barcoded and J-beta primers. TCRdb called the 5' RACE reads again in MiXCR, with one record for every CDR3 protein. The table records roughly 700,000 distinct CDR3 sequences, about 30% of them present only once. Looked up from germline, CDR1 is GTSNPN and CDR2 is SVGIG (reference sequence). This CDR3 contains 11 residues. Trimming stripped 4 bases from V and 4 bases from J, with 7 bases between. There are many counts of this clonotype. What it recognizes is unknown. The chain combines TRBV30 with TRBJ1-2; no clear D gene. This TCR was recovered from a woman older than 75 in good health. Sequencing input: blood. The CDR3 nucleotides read TGTGCCTGGAACTCTGGCTATGGCTACACCTTC. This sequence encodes CAWNSGYGYTF.